One T cell receptor beta chain is described in this entry. This CDR3 has 17 amino acids. Germline V gene lookup returns CDR1 LNHDA and CDR2 SQIVND (reference sequence). Trimming cost V 1 base and J 8 bases; bases outside gene matches: 10. The table came from immunoSEQ multiplex PCR; TCRdb's copy has only in-frame clones and leaves some out. Of 150,000 or so clones in the sample, 65% to 90% were seen once. This sample was included in a study of blood T cell repertoires in COVID-19. The Seattle patients joined while their infection was active and were tracked longitudinally afterward. Sequencing was carried out using peripheral blood. This sequence joins TRBV19 and TRBJ2-1; 11 nucleotides align to TRBD1. The TCR was taken from an older woman with COVID-19, enrolled during active disease. CDR3 sequence: CASSIVAGTGGYDEQFF. In DNA form, the CDR3 reads TGTGCCAGTAGTATAGTCGCCGGGACAGGGGGTTACGATGAGCAGTTCTTC.